A single sample gave rise to the 5 T cell receptor beta chains below, sequenced in a study of blood T cell repertoires in COVID-19. TCRdb's table, derived via immunoSEQ multiplex PCR, lists solely in-frame clones and lacks some. The table records 300,000 to 350,000 clones, around 90% of them present only once. Material for sequencing was peripheral blood. The origin of the receptors is a man in his late teens or twenties with active or convalescent COVID-19.

The chain employs TRBV4-3 and TRBJ2-1; 9 nucleotides match TRBD1. From germline, CDR1 is LGHNA and CDR2 YSLEER. CDR3 size: 16 residues. Losses at the gene ends were 0 bases for V and 2 bases for J; bases not matched to a gene: 2. DNA for the CDR3: TGCGCCAGCAGCCAAGATCGACAGGGGGCCTACAATGAGCAGTTCTTC. Residues: CASSQDRQGAYNEQFF.

The chain employs TRBV6-5 and TRBJ2-7; TRBD2 aligns across 8 bases. CDR3 size: 12 residues. Trimming took 10 bases from V and 3 from J; bases not matched to a gene: 5. Germline V gene sequence: CDR1 MNHEY, CDR2 SVGAGI. CDR3 in DNA: TGTGCCACCCGGGGGGGGCTCTACGAGCAGTACTTC. It translates to CATRGGLYEQYF.

This sequence joins TRBV9 and TRBJ2-1; weak D call: TRBD2 (6 bases). CDR3 size: 14 residues. The germline V and J ends were trimmed by 3 bases and 2 bases, with 9 bases remaining between them. Germline-derived CDR1 and CDR2 are SGDLS and YYNGEE. CDR3 in amino acids: CASSGRGAYNEQFF. DNA for the CDR3: TGTGCCAGCAGCGGCCGCGGGGCCTACAATGAGCAGTTCTTC.

This clone was observed once. The rearrangement joins TRBV7-9 to TRBJ2-3; D not certain. Germline loops: CDR1 SEHNR, CDR2 FQNEAQ (reference sequence). This CDR3 contains 13 residues. V dropped 8 bases and J dropped 4 bases, with 13 bases sitting between them. The CDR3, as DNA: TGTGCCAGCGGCGGAATGGTTGCAGATACGCAGTATTTT. Its translation is CASGGMVADTQYF.

The V gene is TRBV29-1, the J gene TRBJ2-1; perhaps TRBD1 as D (6 bases). V shed 6 bases and J shed 3 bases, with 15 bases lying between them. The V gene's germline CDR1 is SQVTM and CDR2 ANQGSEA. The CDR3 covers 14 residues. CDR3 DNA sequence: TGCAGCGTACCCAGGACGGGACACTACAATGAGCAGTTCTTC. Amino acids: CSVPRTGHYNEQFF.